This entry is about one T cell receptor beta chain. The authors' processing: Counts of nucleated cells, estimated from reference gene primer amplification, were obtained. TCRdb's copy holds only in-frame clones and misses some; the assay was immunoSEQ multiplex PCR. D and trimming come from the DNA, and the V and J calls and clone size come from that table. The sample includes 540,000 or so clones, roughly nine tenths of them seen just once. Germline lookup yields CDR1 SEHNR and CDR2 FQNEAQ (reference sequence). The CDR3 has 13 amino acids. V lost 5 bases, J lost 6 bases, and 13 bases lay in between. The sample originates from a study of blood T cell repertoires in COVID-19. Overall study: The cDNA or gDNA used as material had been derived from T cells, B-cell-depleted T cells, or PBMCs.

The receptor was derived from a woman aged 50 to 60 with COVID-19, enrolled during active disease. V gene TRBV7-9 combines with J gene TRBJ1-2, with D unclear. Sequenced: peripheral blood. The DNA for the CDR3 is TGTGCCAGCAGCGCCCCCGGGATAGATGGCTACACCTTC. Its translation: CASSAPGIDGYTF.